The T cell receptor beta chain under discussion was sequenced for a study of graft-versus-host responses after intestinal transplantation. The data were produced by immunoSEQ multiplex PCR, yet TCRdb's version contains in-frame clones alone and is incomplete. The data contain about 85,000 clones, approximately 90% of them seen just once; the ten biggest clones take up 7% to 9.5%. Details on this clone: The antigen remains undetermined.

The V end lost 6 bases, the J end lost 5 bases, and 10 bases lay between the germline ends. This CDR3 region has 12 residues. Germline assignment: CDR1 ENHRY and CDR2 SYGVKD. Whole-study results and caveats: Allografts of patients with graft-donor T cell macrochimerism showed high graft-versus-host to host-versus-graft clone ratios. There was an association between peak levels of circulating GvH clones and early post-transplant HvG declines.

V gene TRBV10-3 combines with J gene TRBJ1-1; unclear D gene. The sequencing used unstimulated CD8+ T cells sorted from spleen or lymph node cells, collected before transplant. The receptor was derived from a human donor who was the organ donor for an intestinal transplant. CDR3 region: CAIRTGGTEAFF. Here the CDR3 DNA reads TGTGCCATCAGGACGGGTGGGACTGAAGCTTTCTTT.